The rows below give T cell receptor beta chains drawn from one sample of a study of Graves' ophthalmopathy and Graves' hyperthyroidism. TCRdb fed the multiplex PCR reads into MiXCR, producing one record per CDR3 protein. The sample holds around 51,000 distinct CDR3 sequences, over 45% seen once. The sample was peripheral blood. These receptors were collected from an adult man with Graves' ophthalmopathy. The CDR3 runs from the conserved cysteine through the conserved F or W. The D gene is left open where the match is weak. Only part of the rows carry a size: once, few, many, or a class if the clone is expanded.

J gene: TRBJ2-7
D gene: TRBD1
clone size: NA
V gene: TRBV20-1
CDR3 protein: CSARVLGTGGIYEQYF
CDR3 DNA: TGCAGTGCTAGAGTCTTGGGGACAGGGGGGATTTACGAGCAGTACTTC

J gene: TRBJ2-1
D gene: TRBD1
clone size: NA
V gene: TRBV2
CDR3 protein: CASSISPGQVYNEQFF
CDR3 DNA: TGTGCCAGCAGTATCTCCCCCGGACAGGTCTACAATGAGCAGTTCTTC

J gene: TRBJ1-6
D gene: TRBD1
clone size: NA
V gene: TRBV19
CDR3 protein: CARSLGQGLSYNSPLHF
CDR3 DNA: TGTGCCAGATCACTCGGACAGGGTCTCTCCTATAATTCACCCCTCCACTTT

J gene: TRBJ2-1
D gene: TRBD2
clone size: many
V gene: TRBV6-1
CDR3 protein: CASEQTRASGSHEQFF
CDR3 DNA: TGTGCCAGCGAGCAGACGAGGGCTAGCGGGAGTCATGAGCAGTTCTTC

J gene: TRBJ2-5
D gene: TRBD2
clone size: NA
V gene: TRBV30
CDR3 protein: CAWSAGTSVATQYF
CDR3 DNA: TGTGCCTGGAGTGCCGGGACTAGCGTTGCGACCCAGTACTTC

J gene: TRBJ2-7
D gene: TRBD1
clone size: NA
V gene: TRBV20-1
CDR3 protein: CSASGTGGFSYEQYF
CDR3 DNA: TGCAGTGCATCCGGGACAGGGGGATTCTCCTACGAGCAGTACTTC

J gene: TRBJ1-1
D gene: NA
clone size: NA
V gene: TRBV6-9
CDR3 protein: CASSYEDRFVEAFF
CDR3 DNA: TGTGCCAGCAGTTACGAGGACAGATTTGTAGAAGCTTTCTTT

J gene: TRBJ1-2
D gene: NA
clone size: medium-sized
V gene: TRBV19
CDR3 protein: CASSKPDYGYTF
CDR3 DNA: TGTGCCAGTAGTAAGCCAGACTATGGCTACACCTTC

J gene: TRBJ2-2
D gene: TRBD2
clone size: NA
V gene: TRBV7-3
CDR3 protein: CASSPQTSGGATGELFF
CDR3 DNA: TGTGCCAGCAGCCCCCAGACTAGCGGGGGGGCCACCGGGGAGCTGTTTTTT

J gene: TRBJ2-1
D gene: NA
clone size: many
V gene: TRBV5-5
CDR3 protein: CASSLASDGSYNEQFF
CDR3 DNA: TGTGCCAGCAGCTTGGCCTCGGACGGCTCCTACAATGAGCAGTTCTTC

J gene: TRBJ1-6
D gene: TRBD1
clone size: NA
V gene: TRBV20-1
CDR3 protein: CSASIGDRKSSYNSPLHF
CDR3 DNA: TGCAGTGCTAGTATAGGGGACAGAAAAAGCTCCTATAATTCGCCCCTCCACTTT

J gene: TRBJ1-4
D gene: NA
clone size: many
V gene: TRBV9
CDR3 protein: CASSGETLNEKLFF
CDR3 DNA: TGTGCCAGCAGCGGGGAGACATTGAATGAAAAACTGTTTTTT

J gene: TRBJ2-1
D gene: NA
clone size: medium-sized
V gene: TRBV20-1
CDR3 protein: CSAGLILDEQFF
CDR3 DNA: TGCAGTGCGGGACTGATTTTGGATGAGCAGTTCTTC

J gene: TRBJ2-2
D gene: TRBD1
clone size: many
V gene: TRBV5-1
CDR3 protein: CASSLGQGVAGELFF
CDR3 DNA: TGCGCCAGCAGCCTTGGACAGGGGGTCGCCGGGGAGCTGTTTTTT

J gene: TRBJ1-2
D gene: NA
clone size: many
V gene: TRBV6-1
CDR3 protein: CASSVDTYYGYTF
CDR3 DNA: TGTGCCAGCAGTGTGGACACTTACTATGGCTACACCTTC

J gene: TRBJ2-5
D gene: NA
clone size: many
V gene: TRBV20-1
CDR3 protein: CSAGPGLRGETQYF
CDR3 DNA: TGCAGTGCTGGTCCTGGACTCCGAGGGGAGACCCAGTACTTC

J gene: TRBJ2-1
D gene: NA
clone size: many
V gene: TRBV18
CDR3 protein: CASSRGGDNEQFF
CDR3 DNA: TGTGCCAGCTCACGAGGCGGGGACAATGAGCAGTTCTTC

J gene: TRBJ2-7
D gene: TRBD2
clone size: few
V gene: TRBV20-1
CDR3 protein: CSARVPSGYSYKQYF
CDR3 DNA: TGCAGTGCTAGAGTTCCTAGCGGGTACAGCTACAAGCAGTACTTC

J gene: TRBJ2-5
D gene: NA
clone size: NA
V gene: TRBV20-1
CDR3 protein: CSATGSTGLETQYF
CDR3 DNA: TGCAGTGCTACGGGGTCAACAGGGCTCGAGACCCAGTACTTC

J gene: TRBJ2-3
D gene: TRBD2
clone size: many
V gene: TRBV4-1
CDR3 protein: CASSQEWRGVADTQYF
CDR3 DNA: TGCGCCAGCAGCCAAGAGTGGCGGGGGGTGGCAGATACGCAGTATTTT

J gene: TRBJ1-1
D gene: TRBD1
clone size: NA
V gene: TRBV29-1
CDR3 protein: CSVVQGDIEALF
CDR3 DNA: TGCAGCGTTGTTCAGGGGGACATTGAAGCTCTCTTT

J gene: TRBJ2-5
D gene: NA
clone size: NA
V gene: TRBV20-1
CDR3 protein: CSARPIWESQETQYF
CDR3 DNA: TGCAGTGCCCGTCCGATCTGGGAGTCCCAAGAGACCCAGTACTTC

J gene: TRBJ2-7
D gene: TRBD1
clone size: NA
V gene: TRBV5-1
CDR3 protein: CASSLGPGQSYEQYF
CDR3 DNA: TGCGCCAGCAGCTTGGGACCGGGACAGTCCTACGAGCAGTACTTC

J gene: TRBJ2-5
D gene: TRBD2
clone size: NA
V gene: TRBV24-1
CDR3 protein: CASSPGLAGGHGFETQYF
CDR3 DNA: TGTGCCAGCAGTCCGGGACTAGCGGGAGGACATGGGTTTGAGACCCAGTACTTC

J gene: TRBJ2-3
D gene: TRBD1
clone size: NA
V gene: TRBV6-1
CDR3 protein: CASRPGTGDTDTQYF
CDR3 DNA: TGTGCCAGCAGACCCGGGACAGGGGATACAGATACGCAGTATTTT

J gene: TRBJ2-7
D gene: NA
clone size: NA
V gene: TRBV29-1
CDR3 protein: CSVYLAVGPRAYEQYF
CDR3 DNA: TGCAGCGTTTATTTGGCTGTGGGCCCGCGGGCCTACGAGCAGTACTTC

J gene: TRBJ2-1
D gene: NA
clone size: many
V gene: TRBV14
CDR3 protein: CASSLGSGRTYNEQFF
CDR3 DNA: TGTGCCAGCAGCCTAGGAAGCGGAAGAACCTACAATGAGCAGTTCTTC

J gene: TRBJ2-3
D gene: NA
clone size: NA
V gene: TRBV20-1
CDR3 protein: CSPSSGGGGTDTQYF
CDR3 DNA: TGCAGTCCCTCTAGCGGAGGGGGTGGCACAGATACGCAGTATTTT

J gene: TRBJ2-7
D gene: TRBD2
clone size: many
V gene: TRBV5-6
CDR3 protein: CASSWSPFGGDYEQYF
CDR3 DNA: TGTGCCAGCAGCTGGTCCCCCTTTGGGGGGGACTACGAGCAGTACTTC

J gene: TRBJ2-5
D gene: TRBD2
clone size: NA
V gene: TRBV24-1
CDR3 protein: CATSDLGRGGETQYF
CDR3 DNA: TGTGCCACCAGTGACCTCGGACGGGGAGGGGAGACCCAGTACTTC

J gene: TRBJ1-5
D gene: NA
clone size: few
V gene: TRBV2
CDR3 protein: CASSPGTEQPQHF
CDR3 DNA: TGTGCCAGCAGTCCAGGGACGGAGCAGCCCCAGCATTTT

J gene: TRBJ1-1
D gene: NA
clone size: few
V gene: TRBV29-1
CDR3 protein: CSVRPRDTEAFF
CDR3 DNA: TGCAGCGTTCGACCAAGGGACACTGAAGCTTTCTTT

J gene: TRBJ1-1
D gene: NA
clone size: many
V gene: TRBV6-5
CDR3 protein: CASSYRGLMNTEAFF
CDR3 DNA: TGTGCCAGCAGTTACCGGGGGCTCATGAACACTGAAGCTTTCTTT

J gene: TRBJ1-2
D gene: NA
clone size: NA
V gene: TRBV12-3/TRBV12-4
CDR3 protein: CASNLGGEGYGYTF
CDR3 DNA: TGTGCCAGCAACTTAGGGGGGGAGGGCTATGGCTACACTTTC

J gene: TRBJ2-1
D gene: TRBD2
clone size: few
V gene: TRBV14
CDR3 protein: CASSRVRLAGVNEQFF
CDR3 DNA: TGTGCCAGCAGCCGGGTAAGACTAGCGGGAGTCAATGAGCAGTTCTTC

J gene: TRBJ2-2
D gene: NA
clone size: NA
V gene: TRBV12-3/TRBV12-4
CDR3 protein: CASRDRGWTGELFF
CDR3 DNA: TGTGCCAGCCGGGACCGTGGGTGGACCGGGGAGCTGTTTTTT

J gene: TRBJ2-1
D gene: TRBD2
clone size: NA
V gene: TRBV19
CDR3 protein: CASKGLAGDNEQFF
CDR3 DNA: TGTGCCAGTAAGGGACTAGCGGGTGATAATGAGCAGTTCTTC

J gene: TRBJ2-5
D gene: NA
clone size: NA
V gene: TRBV7-8
CDR3 protein: CASSLSRETQYF
CDR3 DNA: TGTGCCAGCAGCTTATCACGAGAGACCCAGTACTTC

J gene: TRBJ2-5
D gene: NA
clone size: few
V gene: TRBV10-3
CDR3 protein: CAISAGEGETQYF
CDR3 DNA: TGTGCCATCAGTGCAGGGGAGGGTGAGACCCAGTACTTC

J gene: TRBJ2-3
D gene: TRBD1
clone size: NA
V gene: TRBV2
CDR3 protein: CASSKGTGPTDTQYF
CDR3 DNA: TGTGCCAGCAGCAAAGGGACAGGACCCACAGATACGCAGTATTTT

J gene: TRBJ1-6
D gene: TRBD1
clone size: NA
V gene: TRBV7-2
CDR3 protein: CASSLNDRGHNSPLHF
CDR3 DNA: TGTGCCAGCAGCTTAAACGACAGGGGACATAATTCACCCCTCCACTTT

J gene: TRBJ1-1
D gene: NA
clone size: many
V gene: TRBV5-5
CDR3 protein: CASSLDGPEAFF
CDR3 DNA: TGTGCCAGCAGCTTGGACGGGCCTGAAGCTTTCTTT

J gene: TRBJ2-3
D gene: NA
clone size: NA
V gene: TRBV2
CDR3 protein: CASRTIGDTQYF
CDR3 DNA: TGTGCCAGCAGGACTATAGGGGATACGCAGTATTTT

J gene: TRBJ1-2
D gene: NA
clone size: medium-sized
V gene: TRBV19
CDR3 protein: CASSASATHGYTF
CDR3 DNA: TGTGCCAGTAGTGCCTCAGCTACCCATGGCTACACCTTC

J gene: TRBJ2-3
D gene: NA
clone size: NA
V gene: TRBV6-5
CDR3 protein: CASSDDRRTSTDTQYF
CDR3 DNA: TGTGCCAGCAGTGATGACAGGCGAACTAGCACAGATACGCAGTATTTT

J gene: TRBJ2-2
D gene: NA
clone size: NA
V gene: TRBV19
CDR3 protein: CASSSTGADGGGELFF
CDR3 DNA: TGTGCCAGTAGTAGTACTGGGGCCGATGGTGGCGGGGAGCTGTTTTTT

J gene: TRBJ2-3
D gene: TRBD2
clone size: many
V gene: TRBV6-4
CDR3 protein: CASSEVVAGGTDTQYF
CDR3 DNA: TGTGCCAGCAGTGAAGTGGTAGCGGGAGGCACAGATACGCAGTATTTT

J gene: TRBJ1-2
D gene: TRBD1
clone size: NA
V gene: TRBV7-9
CDR3 protein: CASSPRAGQSDYGYTF
CDR3 DNA: TGTGCCAGCAGCCCCCGTGCGGGACAGTCTGACTATGGCTACACCTTC

J gene: TRBJ2-1
D gene: TRBD2
clone size: many
V gene: TRBV16
CDR3 protein: CASSPSLAGSLNEQFF
CDR3 DNA: TGTGCCAGCAGCCCCTCACTAGCGGGGAGCCTCAATGAGCAGTTCTTC

J gene: TRBJ2-3
D gene: NA
clone size: many
V gene: TRBV15
CDR3 protein: CATSRDQGRDTQYF
CDR3 DNA: TGTGCCACCAGCAGAGATCAGGGGCGAGATACGCAGTATTTT

J gene: TRBJ1-1
D gene: NA
clone size: NA
V gene: TRBV7-2
CDR3 protein: CASSLRGGSFYEQYFGPGTEAFF
CDR3 DNA: NA

J gene: TRBJ1-1
D gene: TRBD1
clone size: medium-sized
V gene: TRBV10-3
CDR3 protein: CAISGQGNTEAFF
CDR3 DNA: TGTGCCATCAGCGGACAGGGTAACACTGAAGCTTTCTTT

J gene: TRBJ1-5
D gene: NA
clone size: many
V gene: TRBV6-1
CDR3 protein: CASRPPGGGQPQHF
CDR3 DNA: TGTGCCAGCAGACCCCCCGGGGGGGGTCAGCCCCAGCATTTT